Listed below are T cell receptor beta chains from one sample, sequenced in a study of shared clonotypes between healthy human individuals. Sequencing used immunoSEQ multiplex PCR; TCRdb keeps in-frame clones, though not all of them. The data hold roughly 2.6 million clones, with about 92% observed a single time. Material: naive CD4+ T cells sorted from blood. Receptor source: a man between 18 and 35 years old in good health. CDR3s leave out the opening cysteine and the closing phenylalanine or tryptophan. The listing skips clone size in some rows; elsewhere it reads once, few, many or a size class.

clone size	V gene	J gene	CDR3 protein
.	TRBV18	TRBJ2-5	ASSPQGTAQY
few	TRBV10-3	TRBJ1-1	AISGIGSREAF
.	TRBV10-3	TRBJ1-1	AIRGTGPEAF
.	TRBV7-2	TRBJ2-7	ASSLGSYEQY
.	TRBV21-1	TRBJ1-5	ASSKRKDRGNQPQH
.	TRBV6-1	TRBJ2-1	ASSEQGYNEQF
.	TRBV6-1	TRBJ1-2	ASSDEPHYGYT
.	TRBV11-1	TRBJ2-1	ASFGGRPNEQF
.	TRBV10-3	TRBJ2-1	AISGASGSFLGSYNEQF
.	TRBV11-2	TRBJ1-2	ASSLDRVQLYT
few	TRBV7-9	TRBJ1-2	ASSLSEGDLYGYT
.	TRBV27	TRBJ1-2	ASREWGGENYGYT
few	TRBV18	TRBJ2-7	ASSPRGRGDEQY
.	TRBV5-1	TRBJ2-3	ASSLALPMDTQY
.	TRBV18	TRBJ1-3	ASSPGQGLSGNTIY
.	TRBV5-1	TRBJ1-1	ASSLADNTEAF
.	TRBV7-8	TRBJ2-7	ASSLTGNYEQY
.	TRBV7-2	TRBJ2-5	ASRLGLAGETQY
.	TRBV30	TRBJ1-2	AWGQGAGGYT
.	TRBV7-2	TRBJ1-2	ASSLVGRTYGYT
once	TRBV5-8	TRBJ1-2	ASSIQPGGRDYGYT